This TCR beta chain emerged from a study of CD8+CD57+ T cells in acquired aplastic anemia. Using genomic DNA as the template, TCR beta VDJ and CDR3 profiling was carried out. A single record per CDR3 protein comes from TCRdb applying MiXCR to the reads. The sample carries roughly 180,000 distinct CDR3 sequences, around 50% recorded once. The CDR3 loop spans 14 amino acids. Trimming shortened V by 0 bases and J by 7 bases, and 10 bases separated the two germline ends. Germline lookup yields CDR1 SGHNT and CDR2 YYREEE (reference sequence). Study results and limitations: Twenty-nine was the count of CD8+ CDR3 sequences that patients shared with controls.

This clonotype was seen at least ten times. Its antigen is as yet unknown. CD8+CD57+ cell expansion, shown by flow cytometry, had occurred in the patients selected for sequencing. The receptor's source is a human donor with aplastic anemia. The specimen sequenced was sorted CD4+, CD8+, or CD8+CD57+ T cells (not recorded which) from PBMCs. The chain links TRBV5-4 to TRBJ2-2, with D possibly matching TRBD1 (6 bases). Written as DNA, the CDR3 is TGTGCCAGCAGCTTGGCCCGCAGGGGCGGGGAGCTGTTTTTT. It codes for CASSLARRGGELFF.